The T cell receptor beta chain described here comes from a study of blood T cells in healthy people across ages. The overall study: When template switching was applied, about one barcoded beta molecule was captured per two T cells.

Through a sample-barcoded 5' primer and a J-beta primer mix, a second PCR was run for about 6 to 12 cycles. A single record per CDR3 protein comes from TCRdb applying MiXCR to the 5' RACE reads. The table records roughly 730,000 distinct CDR3 sequences, roughly three fifths of them present only once. This CDR3 is 16 amino acids long. The germline V gene encodes CDR1 LGHNA and CDR2 YSLEER. The V and J genes are TRBV4-3 and TRBJ2-7, with D maybe TRBD2 (6 bases). TRBJ2-5 matches the DNA end more closely, so the J call is doubtful. The sample consisted of blood. This TCR derives from a man aged 35-49 years in good health. The chain's CDR3 is CASSQEGGGSWETQYF. The DNA of the CDR3 is TGCGCCAGCAGCCAAGAAGGAGGAGGGTCCTGGGAGACCCAGTACTTC.